The sequence of this T cell receptor beta chain was determined in a study of shared clonotypes between healthy human individuals. Study as a whole: Each donor's CD8 memory used one plate, CD8 naive two, each CD4 subset three.

This clone is a singleton in its sample. Its target is not known. Sequencing used immunoSEQ multiplex PCR; TCRdb keeps in-frame clones, though not all of them. This table holds around 750,000 clones, approximately 79% found once. The length of the CDR3 is 14 residues. CDR1 and CDR2 from the germline V gene are SGHAT and FQNNGV. With 4 bases removed from V and 3 bases from J, the gap between germline ends came to 12 bases. Adult Caucasians living in Nashville, Tennessee made up all of the donors. Notes on the study in general: What limited the represented genetic and exposure-history diversity was the small number of donors. Generally, naive subsets came out with larger estimated richness than memory subsets.

Sample: memory CD4+ T cells sorted from blood. Subset described: CD45RA-negative fraction. This sequence joins TRBV11-2 and TRBJ1-1; D is unclear. The TCR comes from a woman aged 25 to 39 in good health. CDR3 sequence (DNA): TGTGCCAGCAGCTATAAGTGGTCAGACACTGAAGCTTTCTTT. It is translated as CASSYKWSDTEAFF.